The rows below give T cell receptor beta chains drawn from one sample of a study of post-analysis software for immune sequencing data. TCRdb re-called the PCR reads through MiXCR, storing one row per CDR3 protein. Of about 180,000 distinct CDR3 sequences in the sample, roughly 31% are singletons; the top ten hold roughly 1.6%. Sequenced input: blood. Receptor source: a girl aged 5-17 years with multiple sclerosis. Both conserved end residues are part of each CDR3. The D gene is left open where the match is weak. Expanded clones are given a class, and other clones once, few, many or no size at all.

clone_size: NA; j_call: TRBJ2-3; d_call: NA; v_call: TRBV20-1; cdr3_nt: TGCAGTGTCATTGAGGGGAGAGATACGCAGTATTTT; cdr3_aa: CSVIEGRDTQYF
clone_size: NA; j_call: TRBJ2-1; d_call: NA; v_call: TRBV5-1; cdr3_nt: TGCGCCAGCAGCCCCTTGGGCCTAGCCGCCAATGAGCAGTTCTTC; cdr3_aa: CASSPLGLAANEQFF
clone_size: many; j_call: TRBJ2-3; d_call: NA; v_call: TRBV28; cdr3_nt: TGTGCCAGCAGTTCTCAGGGGAGTAAGACAGATACGCAGTATTTT; cdr3_aa: CASSSQGSKTDTQYF
clone_size: many; j_call: TRBJ1-5; d_call: NA; v_call: TRBV12-3/TRBV12-4; cdr3_nt: TGTGCCAGCAGTTTAGAGAGCAATCAGCCCCAGCATTTT; cdr3_aa: CASSLESNQPQHF
clone_size: NA; j_call: TRBJ2-7; d_call: NA; v_call: TRBV5-1; cdr3_nt: TGCGCCAGCAGCTTGACGGGTGAAACCTACGAGCAGTACTTC; cdr3_aa: CASSLTGETYEQYF
clone_size: few; j_call: TRBJ2-1; d_call: TRBD2; v_call: TRBV27; cdr3_nt: TGTGCCAGCAGTCCAACTAGCGGGTCAAGATTCAATGAGCAGTTCTTC; cdr3_aa: CASSPTSGSRFNEQFF
clone_size: few; j_call: TRBJ2-3; d_call: NA; v_call: TRBV24-1; cdr3_nt: TGTGCCACCAGTGATTTTACCCAGGGAGGAAAGACGCAGTATTTT; cdr3_aa: CATSDFTQGGKTQYF
clone_size: many; j_call: TRBJ2-7; d_call: NA; v_call: TRBV28; cdr3_nt: TGTGCCAGCAGGCCTTTTGGACAGACCTTCTACGAGCAGTACTTC; cdr3_aa: CASRPFGQTFYEQYF
clone_size: few; j_call: TRBJ1-1; d_call: NA; v_call: TRBV9; cdr3_nt: TGTGCCAGCAGCGTAGGGGAAGGGAAGAACACTGAAGCTTTCTTT; cdr3_aa: CASSVGEGKNTEAFF
clone_size: many; j_call: TRBJ2-1; d_call: NA; v_call: TRBV15; cdr3_nt: TGTGCCACCAGCCTAAGAACAAGCGGGCCTTACAATGAGCAGTTCTTC; cdr3_aa: CATSLRTSGPYNEQFF
clone_size: NA; j_call: TRBJ2-7; d_call: NA; v_call: TRBV7-2; cdr3_nt: TGTGCCAGCAGCTTAGTTAGGTACGAGCAGTACTTC; cdr3_aa: CASSLVRYEQYF
clone_size: many; j_call: TRBJ1-5; d_call: NA; v_call: TRBV20-1; cdr3_nt: TGCAGTGCAAAAACCGTGGCCGATCAGCCCCAGCATTTT; cdr3_aa: CSAKTVADQPQHF
clone_size: many; j_call: TRBJ2-7; d_call: TRBD2; v_call: TRBV7-3; cdr3_nt: TGTGCCAGCAGTTCCGGGCTAGCGGGAGCAGACGACGAGCAGTACTTC; cdr3_aa: CASSSGLAGADDEQYF
clone_size: many; j_call: TRBJ2-1; d_call: TRBD2; v_call: TRBV9; cdr3_nt: TGTGCCAGCAGCGTCGATTTAGCGGGAGGGCCTCCGTTCTTC; cdr3_aa: CASSVDLAGGPPFF
clone_size: many; j_call: TRBJ1-4; d_call: NA; v_call: TRBV20-1; cdr3_nt: TGCAGTGCTAGGGAGGGGATGCCGTCCGAAAAACTGTTTTTT; cdr3_aa: CSAREGMPSEKLFF
clone_size: NA; j_call: TRBJ1-2; d_call: NA; v_call: TRBV3-1; cdr3_nt: TGTGCCAGCAGCCAAGAACCCGGGGTCTATGGCTACACCTTC; cdr3_aa: CASSQEPGVYGYTF
clone_size: NA; j_call: TRBJ2-1; d_call: TRBD2; v_call: TRBV28; cdr3_nt: TGTGCCAGCAGTCCCCTTACTAGCGGGGGCACCTACGAGCGGTTCTTC; cdr3_aa: CASSPLTSGGTYERFF
clone_size: few; j_call: TRBJ1-1; d_call: NA; v_call: TRBV6-5; cdr3_nt: TGTGCCAGCAGTTACTCCGGGGGGTCGGACGTGAACACTGAAGCTTTCTTT; cdr3_aa: CASSYSGGSDVNTEAFF
clone_size: NA; j_call: TRBJ2-3; d_call: NA; v_call: TRBV11-2; cdr3_nt: TGTGCCAGCAGTTTTAGCGGTTCTAGCACAGATACGCAGTATTTT; cdr3_aa: CASSFSGSSTDTQYF
clone_size: NA; j_call: TRBJ2-7; d_call: NA; v_call: TRBV6-2/TRBV6-3; cdr3_nt: TGTGCCAGCAGTTACCCTCAGGGGTATGGTACCTACGAGCAGTACTTC; cdr3_aa: CASSYPQGYGTYEQYF
clone_size: few; j_call: TRBJ2-6; d_call: NA; v_call: TRBV5-1; cdr3_nt: TGCGCCAGCAGCATCTCCGGGATGTATTCCTCCTCTGGGGCCAACGTCCTGACTTTC; cdr3_aa: CASSISGMYSSSGANVLTF
clone_size: few; j_call: TRBJ2-5; d_call: NA; v_call: TRBV6-6; cdr3_nt: TGTGCCAGCAGTCCCCGGGACTACCAAGAGACCCAGTACTTC; cdr3_aa: CASSPRDYQETQYF
clone_size: NA; j_call: TRBJ2-1; d_call: TRBD2; v_call: TRBV12-5; cdr3_nt: TGTGCTAGTGGTTCCTATAGCGGGAGCTACAATGAGCAGTTCTTC; cdr3_aa: CASGSYSGSYNEQFF
clone_size: few; j_call: TRBJ1-1; d_call: TRBD1; v_call: TRBV25-1; cdr3_nt: TGTGCCAGCAGCTCAGGGGGGATCACTGAAGCTTTCTTT; cdr3_aa: CASSSGGITEAFF
clone_size: many; j_call: TRBJ2-7; d_call: TRBD1; v_call: TRBV10-3; cdr3_nt: TGTGCCACAAGGACAGGGAGCTCCTACGAGCAGTACTTC; cdr3_aa: CATRTGSSYEQYF
clone_size: NA; j_call: TRBJ1-1; d_call: TRBD1; v_call: TRBV19; cdr3_nt: TGTGCCAGCGCCCTACAGGGGGCTGGGACTGAAGCTTTCTTT; cdr3_aa: CASALQGAGTEAFF
clone_size: NA; j_call: TRBJ1-1; d_call: TRBD1; v_call: TRBV12-3/TRBV12-4; cdr3_nt: TGTGCCAGCAGTCTCGGACAGGTCGACGCGAATGAAGCTTTCTTT; cdr3_aa: CASSLGQVDANEAFF
clone_size: many; j_call: TRBJ2-1; d_call: NA; v_call: TRBV12-3/TRBV12-4; cdr3_nt: TGTGCCAGCAGTTTACTCGGGGCGAACGAGCAGTTCTTC; cdr3_aa: CASSLLGANEQFF
clone_size: many; j_call: TRBJ2-7; d_call: NA; v_call: TRBV11-2; cdr3_nt: TGTGCCAGCGGCCCCAACGAGCAGTACTTC; cdr3_aa: CASGPNEQYF
clone_size: once; j_call: TRBJ1-4; d_call: NA; v_call: TRBV12-3/TRBV12-4; cdr3_nt: TGTGCCAGCAGCTTACAACAGAGGGCACTCGAAAAACTGTTTTTT; cdr3_aa: CASSLQQRALEKLFF
clone_size: many; j_call: TRBJ2-1; d_call: TRBD2; v_call: TRBV20-1; cdr3_nt: TGCAGTGCTCTGGGACTAGCGGGAGAGACCTACAATGAGCAGTTCTTC; cdr3_aa: CSALGLAGETYNEQFF
clone_size: NA; j_call: TRBJ1-1; d_call: NA; v_call: TRBV6-6; cdr3_nt: TGTGCCAGCAGTCCAGGGACGGGGTTTCTAGCTGAAGCTTTCTTT; cdr3_aa: CASSPGTGFLAEAFF
clone_size: few; j_call: TRBJ2-2; d_call: NA; v_call: TRBV27; cdr3_nt: TGTGCCAGCAGTTTCGGAACAGGGCCGGGTGGCGGGGAGCTGTTTTTT; cdr3_aa: CASSFGTGPGGGELFF
clone_size: NA; j_call: TRBJ1-5; d_call: NA; v_call: TRBV12-3/TRBV12-4; cdr3_nt: TGTGCCAGCAGTTTACGAAAGGGCAATCAGCCCCAGCATTTT; cdr3_aa: CASSLRKGNQPQHF
clone_size: NA; j_call: TRBJ1-4; d_call: NA; v_call: TRBV7-2; cdr3_nt: TGTGCCAGCAGCTTTGGTGGGAGGGAAAAACTGTTTTTT; cdr3_aa: CASSFGGREKLFF
clone_size: NA; j_call: TRBJ1-5; d_call: TRBD1; v_call: TRBV7-9; cdr3_nt: TGTGCCAGCAGCTCCGAGGGGGCTAGCAATCAGCCCCAGCATTTT; cdr3_aa: CASSSEGASNQPQHF
clone_size: few; j_call: TRBJ1-1; d_call: TRBD1; v_call: TRBV6-6; cdr3_nt: TGTGCCAGCAGTCAGACAGGGGTGAACACTGAAGCTTTCTTT; cdr3_aa: CASSQTGVNTEAFF
clone_size: few; j_call: TRBJ2-1; d_call: TRBD1; v_call: TRBV13; cdr3_nt: TGTGCCAGCAGCCGGTTCGGACAGGGGGCGATCGATGAGCAGTTCTTC; cdr3_aa: CASSRFGQGAIDEQFF
clone_size: few; j_call: TRBJ1-3; d_call: NA; v_call: TRBV29-1; cdr3_nt: TGCAGCGTTGCTACAGCTAACACCGCTGGAAACACCATATATTTT; cdr3_aa: CSVATANTAGNTIYF
clone_size: many; j_call: TRBJ1-5; d_call: NA; v_call: TRBV10-3; cdr3_nt: TGTGCCAGTGGGCCGGGTAGCAATCAGCCCCAGCATTTT; cdr3_aa: CASGPGSNQPQHF
clone_size: few; j_call: TRBJ1-5; d_call: TRBD1; v_call: TRBV6-1; cdr3_nt: TGTGCCAGCAGGACCGGGACAGGGGAGCCCCAGCATTTT; cdr3_aa: CASRTGTGEPQHF
clone_size: many; j_call: TRBJ2-7; d_call: NA; v_call: TRBV2; cdr3_nt: TGTGCCAGCAACGGGGAACCCTACGAGCAGTACTTC; cdr3_aa: CASNGEPYEQYF